Shown below are 24 T cell receptor beta chains from a single sample sequenced in a study of blood T cell repertoires in COVID-19. Profiled with immunoSEQ multiplex PCR; TCRdb holds only in-frame clones, not every one. Counted here are 85,000 to 95,000 clones, more than 70% occurring once; the ten biggest clones make up under 8%. The sequenced sample consisted of peripheral blood. The receptors stem from a human donor with acute or convalescent COVID-19. The donor label of this sample is uncertain.

A few counts support this clone. The V call is TRBV30, the J call TRBJ1-6; weak D call: TRBD1 (5 bases). The CDR3 runs 13 residues. Per the germline V gene, CDR1 is GTSNPN and CDR2 is SVGIG (reference sequence). Trimming removed 5 bases from V and 10 bases from J, with 15 bases in between. The CDR3 sequence is CAWDRDLGSPLHF. In DNA form, the CDR3 reads TGTGCCTGGGACCGGGACTTAGGGTCACCCCTCCACTTT.

The DNA of the CDR3 is TGTGCCAGCAGTGCTTCGACAGGGATCGGCAATCAGCCCCAGCATTTT. Protein product: CASSASTGIGNQPQHF. This chain connects TRBV6-2 or TRBV6-3 to TRBJ1-5, with 7 bases aligning to TRBD1. The CDR3 has 16 amino acids. The germline CDR1 and CDR2 sequences are MNHEY and SVGEGT. V dropped 5 bases and J dropped 2; count of bases not matched to a gene: 9.

This clone has more than one count but fewer than ten. V gene TRBV5-5 combines with J gene TRBJ1-2; D is unclear. CDR3 length: 15 amino acids. Germline V gene sequence: CDR1 SGHKS, CDR2 YYEKEE (reference sequence). Trimming removed 0 bases at V and 0 bases at J, with 9 bases between. CDR3 region: CASSLVQEANYGYTF. The CDR3 coding sequence is TGTGCCAGCAGCTTGGTGCAGGAGGCTAACTATGGCTACACCTTC. Drawing the rest from reference TRBV5-5 and TRBJ1-2, the complete variable domain is DAGVTQSPTHLIKTRGQQVTLRCSPISGHKSVSWYQQVLGQGPQFIFQYYEKEERGRGNFPDRFSARQFPNYSSELNVNALLLGDSALYLCASSLVQEANYGYTFGSGTRLTVV.

The chain has TRBV24-1 and TRBJ2-5; TRBD1 matches 8 bases. The V gene's germline CDR1 is KGHDR and CDR2 SFDVKD. This CDR3 is built from 16 residues. With 2 bases clipped from V and 5 bases from J, the junction kept 9 bases outside the gene matches. In DNA, the CDR3 is TGTGCCACCAGTGATTCAGGGGGCAGGCCCTTCGAGACCCAGTACTTC. It yields the protein CATSDSGGRPFETQYF.

This rearrangement joins TRBV5-6 to TRBJ1-3, with D unresolved. The CDR3 runs 12 residues. Per the germline V gene, CDR1 is SGHDT and CDR2 is YYEEEE. V was trimmed by 4 bases and J by 3 bases, leaving 5 bases between them. The CDR3: CASSRSGNTIYF. The CDR3 bases are TGTGCCAGCAGCCGTAGTGGAAACACCATATATTTT.

This chain joins TRBV10-3 and TRBJ2-3; D is undetermined. Trimming took off 3 bases at V and 3 bases at J, with 7 bases between the two ends. Germline CDR1 is ENHRY and CDR2 is SYGVKD. The CDR3 length is 13 residues. CDR3 DNA: TGTGCCATCAGTGACCCCCTTACAGATACGCAGTATTTT. This encodes CAISDPLTDTQYF.

The V gene is TRBV4-1, the J gene TRBJ2-1; TRBD2 agrees at 13 bases. V lost 0 bases and J lost 4; bases outside the gene matches: 6. CDR3 length: 18 amino acids. Germline-derived CDR1 and CDR2 are MGHRA and YSYEKL. CDR3 protein: CASSQERTSGGPYNEQFF. CDR3 coding DNA: TGCGCCAGCAGCCAAGAGAGGACTAGCGGGGGCCCTTACAATGAGCAGTTCTTC.

This clone was seen once. This chain links TRBV12-5 with TRBJ1-5; D not certain. The CDR3 contains 13 residues. V lost 2 bases to trimming and J lost 7 bases, with 9 bases between them. Germline assignment: CDR1 LGHNT and CDR2 FRNRAP. CDR3 coding DNA: TGTGCTAGTGGTTTGACGACCGGGCAGCCCCAGCATTTT. The encoded protein is CASGLTTGQPQHF.

The CDR3 region has the DNA TGTGCCAGCAGCCAAGAGGGGAGGGATACGCAGTATTTT. Its translation: CASSQEGRDTQYF. V gene TRBV3-1 (or the pseudogene TRBV3-2) combines with J gene TRBJ2-3; D may be TRBD2 (6 bases). Germline V gives CDR1 LGHDT, CDR2 YNNKEL (reference sequence). CDR3 length: 13 residues. Trimming shortened V by 0 bases and J by 6 bases, and 7 bases separated the two germline ends.

This chain connects TRBV27 to TRBJ2-1, with D possibly TRBD2 on 5 matching bases. Looked up from germline, CDR1 is MNHEY and CDR2 is SMNVEV (reference sequence). Trimming left V 7 bases short and J 0 bases short, with 7 bases between. The CDR3 spans 13 residues. The CDR3 DNA reads as TGTGCCAGCACCGGGAACTCCTACAATGAGCAGTTCTTC. Encoded protein: CASTGNSYNEQFF.

J is TRBJ2-7 and V is TRBV3-1 (or the pseudogene TRBV3-2), with 8 bases aligning to TRBD1. The germline gives CDR1 LGHDT, CDR2 YNNKEL (reference sequence). V lost 4 bases and J lost 5; bases outside the gene matches: 7. This CDR3 contains 14 residues. CDR3 DNA sequence: TGTGCCAGCAGCCTAGGACAGGGTATCGACGAGCAGTACTTC. Translated: CASSLGQGIDEQYF.

V and J are TRBV27 and TRBJ2-4, with TRBD2 identical over 12 bases. CDR3 length: 18 residues. The trim removed 3 bases at V and 1 base at J, leaving 7 bases unmatched. Germline V gene sequence: CDR1 MNHEY, CDR2 SMNVEV (reference sequence). CDR3 in amino acids: CASSFSSGGAGAKNIQYF. The CDR3, as DNA: TGTGCCAGCAGTTTTTCTAGCGGGGGGGCGGGTGCCAAAAACATTCAGTACTTC.

The J gene is TRBJ1-6, the V gene TRBV9; D unclear. V lost 1 base and J 8 bases, leaving 13 bases between the germline ends. Germline lookup yields CDR1 SGDLS and CDR2 YYNGEE. The CDR3 is 15 amino acids. The DNA of the CDR3 is TGTGCCAGCAGCGTATTCTCGTTCGAGGATTCACCCCTCCACTTT. Translating it yields CASSVFSFEDSPLHF.

This chain connects TRBV19 to TRBJ2-3; 12 nucleotides agree with TRBD2. The CDR3 has 15 amino acids. The J segment lost 6 bases and the V segment lost 6 bases, leaving 7 bases of the junction unmatched. From germline, CDR1 is LNHDA and CDR2 SQIVND (reference sequence). CDR3 nucleotide sequence: TGTGCCAGTAGCCCTAGCGGGGGGGCCAGGGATACGCAGTATTTT. This translates into CASSPSGGARDTQYF. The whole variable domain, filled in from reference TRBV19 and TRBJ2-3, reads DGGITQSPKYLFRKEGQNVTLSCEQNLNHDAMYWYRQDPGQGLRLIYYSQIVNDFQKGDIAEGYSVSREKKESFPLTVTSAQKNPTAFYLCASSPSGGARDTQYFGPGTRLTVL.

The genes are TRBV7-9 and TRBJ1-3; D not resolved. This CDR3 is 15 amino acids long. From germline, CDR1 is SEHNR and CDR2 FQNEAQ (reference sequence). V dropped 5 bases and J dropped 0 bases, with 11 bases sitting between them. The CDR3: CASSRTANSGNTIYF. CDR3 DNA sequence: TGTGCCAGCAGCAGAACAGCAAACTCTGGAAACACCATATATTTT.

This chain links TRBV6-2 or TRBV6-3 with TRBJ2-5; D not resolved. Germline loops: CDR1 MNHEY, CDR2 SVGEGT. V was cut by 6 bases and J by 2 bases, with 10 bases left in between. The CDR3 is made up of 13 amino acids. The CDR3 loop is CASSPRLQETQYF. The CDR3 nucleotides read TGTGCCAGCAGCCCCAGGCTTCAAGAGACCCAGTACTTC.

The chain recombines TRBV5-4 with TRBJ2-1, with a tentative D call TRBD2 (6 bases). Trimming stripped 0 bases from V and 3 bases from J, with 13 bases between. Germline V gene data show CDR1 as SGHNT and CDR2 as YYREEE (reference sequence). This CDR3 comprises 16 residues. CDR3 sequence: CASSLEGIAVYNEQFF. In nucleotides, the CDR3 is TGTGCCAGCAGCTTGGAGGGAATAGCGGTCTACAATGAGCAGTTCTTC.

V is TRBV6-5 and J is TRBJ2-4; no firm D call. This CDR3 contains 15 residues. V was clipped by 0 bases and J by 1 base, with 7 bases between them. CDR1 and CDR2 from the germline V gene are MNHEY and SVGAGI. This chain's CDR3 is CASSYSGPAKNIQYF. In DNA form, the CDR3 reads TGTGCCAGCAGTTACTCGGGCCCGGCCAAAAACATTCAGTACTTC.

This clone appeared a few times. The gene calls are TRBV28 and TRBJ2-3; D unclear. With 0 bases removed from V and 1 base from J, the gap between germline ends came to 14 bases. CDR3 size: 17 residues. Germline assignment: CDR1 MDHEN and CDR2 SYDVKM. CDR3 coding DNA: TGTGCCAGCAGTTTATGGGCCCCGAATGAGGGCACAGATACGCAGTATTTT. Residues: CASSLWAPNEGTDTQYF.

The rearrangement joins TRBV5-5 to TRBJ1-2; D is perhaps TRBD1 (6 bases). The germline V and J ends were trimmed by 0 bases and 4 bases, with 19 bases remaining between them. Per germline, CDR1 SGHKS and CDR2 YYEKEE (reference sequence). The CDR3 covers 17 residues. DNA of the CDR3: TGTGCCAGCAGCTTGGGGACACGGGACACGGTCCTCTATGGCTACACCTTC. This sequence encodes CASSLGTRDTVLYGYTF.

V usage is TRBV3-1 (or the pseudogene TRBV3-2) and J usage is TRBJ1-1; D perhaps matches TRBD1 (6 bases). The V gene lost 4 bases and the J gene lost 2 bases, with 8 bases spanning the gap. The CDR3 totals 13 residues. Germline-derived CDR1 and CDR2 are LGHDT and YNNKEL (reference sequence). DNA of the CDR3: TGTGCCAGCAGCCGACAGGTCAACACTGAAGCTTTCTTT. Encoded protein: CASSRQVNTEAFF.

The chain joins TRBV3-1 (or the pseudogene TRBV3-2) to TRBJ2-5, with 14 nucleotides matching TRBD2. V trimming: 2 bases; J trimming: 5 bases; junction bases outside the gene matches: 7. The CDR3 has 17 residues. CDR1 LGHDT and CDR2 YNNKEL come from the germline V gene (reference sequence). The CDR3 DNA is TGTGCCAGCAGCCAAATGGGACTAGCGGGGGCAGCGGAGACCCAGTACTTC. It translates to CASSQMGLAGAAETQYF.

J is TRBJ2-4 and V is TRBV9, with TRBD1 as a possible D gene (6 bases). From germline, CDR1 is SGDLS and CDR2 YYNGEE. Trimming cost V 3 bases and J 0 bases, with 19 bases left between them. The CDR3 is 18 residues long. CDR3 sequence reads: CASSGPTGTSLAKNIQYF. In DNA, the CDR3 is TGTGCCAGCAGCGGCCCGACCGGGACATCCCTAGCCAAAAACATTCAGTACTTC.

This chain uses TRBV11-2 with TRBJ2-7; D may be TRBD1 (6 bases). This CDR3 is built from 15 residues. Germline V gene data show CDR1 as SGHAT and CDR2 as FQNNGV. V was clipped by 3 bases and J by 4 bases, with 16 bases between them. CDR3 sequence (DNA): TGTGCCAGCAGCTTCAGGGGTCCCGACCTATACGAGCAGTACTTC. Translation gives CASSFRGPDLYEQYF.